The clone carrying this T cell receptor (beta chain) is a singleton in its sample. The sample belongs to a study of T cell responses to AZD1222 COVID-19 vaccine. Trimming stripped 5 bases from V and 4 bases from J, with 10 bases between. The CDR3 is 13 amino acids. The V gene's germline CDR1 is MNHEY and CDR2 SVGEGT. Profiled with immunoSEQ multiplex PCR; TCRdb holds only in-frame clones, not every one. The top ten hold approximately 9% of the sample, which has roughly 100,000 clones, 80% to 90% seen once. The sequencing here drew on peripheral blood, taken on day 0 of AZD1222 vaccination. This receptor was identified in an adult in good health. The chain combines TRBV6-2 or TRBV6-3 with TRBJ2-3; tentatively, D is TRBD1 (7 bases). The DNA of the CDR3 is TGTGCCAGCAGTCCCAGGGGGGCAGATACGCAGTATTTT. Encoded protein: CASSPRGADTQYF.